This T cell receptor beta chain was recovered during a study of beta chain features in type 1 diabetes. Study at large: Age and gender were similar between patients and healthy donors, as were cell yields.

The authors reverse transcribed all of the isolated RNA, so sequencing captured expressed TCRB transcripts. The repertoire was sequenced with immunoSEQ multiplex PCR; TCRdb's copy has only in-frame clones and lacks some. The sample has about 700,000 clones; around an eighth are singletons. Purity (above 95%) was reached by all sorted populations. Notes on this clone: Its antigen is still unknown.

General observations from the study: Patients with type 1 diabetes showed fewer VDJ junction insertions and more deletions. In all four CD4+ subsets, TCRB CDR3 length was significantly, moderately reduced in type 1 diabetes.

Sequenced material: naive CD4+ T cells from blood. The clonotype originates from a man between 18 and 29 years old with type 1 diabetes.

The CDR3, as DNA: TGTGCCAGCAGTCCGGGGACAGGGTTTGTCTACGAGCAGTACTTC. It encodes CASSPGTGFVYEQYF. The chain joins TRBV6-5 to TRBJ2-7; 9 bases map to TRBD1. In germline, CDR1 is MNHEY, CDR2 SVGAGI. The V segment lost 5 bases and the J segment 3 bases; nucleotides outside the gene matches: 8. The CDR3 totals 15 residues.